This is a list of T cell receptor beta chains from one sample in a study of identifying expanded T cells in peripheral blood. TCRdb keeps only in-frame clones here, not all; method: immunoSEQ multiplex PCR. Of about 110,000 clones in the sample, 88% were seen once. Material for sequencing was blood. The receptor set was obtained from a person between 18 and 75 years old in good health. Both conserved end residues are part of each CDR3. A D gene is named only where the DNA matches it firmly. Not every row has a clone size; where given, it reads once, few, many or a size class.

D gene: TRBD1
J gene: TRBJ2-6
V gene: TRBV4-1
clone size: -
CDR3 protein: CASSQGTGIGSGANVLTF
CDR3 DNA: TGCGCCAGCAGCCAAGGGACAGGGATCGGCTCTGGGGCCAACGTCCTGACTTTC

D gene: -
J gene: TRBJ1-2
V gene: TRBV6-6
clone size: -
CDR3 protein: CASTTVRGYRYTF
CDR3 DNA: TGTGCCAGCACGACAGTTCGGGGTTATCGCTACACCTTC

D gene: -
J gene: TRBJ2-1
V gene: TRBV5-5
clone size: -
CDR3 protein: CASSLDHWNNEQFF
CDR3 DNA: TGTGCCAGCAGCTTGGACCATTGGAACAATGAGCAGTTCTTC

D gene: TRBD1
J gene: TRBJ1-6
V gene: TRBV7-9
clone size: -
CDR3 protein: CASSLTSQGESYNSPLHF
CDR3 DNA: TGTGCCAGCAGCTTAACCAGTCAGGGGGAGTCCTATAATTCACCCCTCCACTTT

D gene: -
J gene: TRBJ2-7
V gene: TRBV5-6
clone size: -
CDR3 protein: CASSYGTDYEQYF
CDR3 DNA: TGTGCCAGCAGCTATGGGACGGACTACGAGCAGTACTTC

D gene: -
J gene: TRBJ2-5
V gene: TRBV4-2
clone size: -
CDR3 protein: CASSQGRGGMGETQYF
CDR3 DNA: TGTGCCAGCAGCCAAGGACGCGGCGGGATGGGAGAGACCCAGTACTTC

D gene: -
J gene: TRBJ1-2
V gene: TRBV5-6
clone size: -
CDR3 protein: CASSLGQDIYGYTF
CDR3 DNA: TGTGCCAGCAGCTTGGGACAGGACATTTATGGCTACACCTTC

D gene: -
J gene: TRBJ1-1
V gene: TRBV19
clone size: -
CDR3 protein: CASSIAHREGTEAFF
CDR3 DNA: TGTGCCAGTAGTATAGCCCACAGGGAGGGCACTGAAGCTTTCTTT

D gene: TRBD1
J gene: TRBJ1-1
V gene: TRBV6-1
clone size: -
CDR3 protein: CASSGTPGQPITYEAFF
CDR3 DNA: TGTGCCAGCAGTGGAACTCCGGGACAGCCTATAACCTATGAAGCTTTCTTT

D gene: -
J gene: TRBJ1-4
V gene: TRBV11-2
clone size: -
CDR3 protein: CASSSTGMINEKLFF
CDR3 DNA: TGTGCCAGCAGTTCTACAGGGATGATTAATGAAAAACTGTTTTTT

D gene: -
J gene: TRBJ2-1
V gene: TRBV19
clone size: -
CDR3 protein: CASSIKGSSYNEQFF
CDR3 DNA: TGTGCCAGTAGTATTAAGGGCAGCTCCTACAATGAGCAGTTCTTC

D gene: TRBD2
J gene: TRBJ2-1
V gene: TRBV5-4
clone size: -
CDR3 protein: CASSGQTSGGSNEQFF
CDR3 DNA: TGTGCCAGCAGCGGGCAGACTAGCGGGGGGAGCAATGAGCAGTTCTTC

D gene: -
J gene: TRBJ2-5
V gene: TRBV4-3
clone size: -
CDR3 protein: CASSPNLGAETQYF
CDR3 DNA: TGCGCCAGCAGCCCCAATTTGGGGGCAGAGACCCAGTACTTC

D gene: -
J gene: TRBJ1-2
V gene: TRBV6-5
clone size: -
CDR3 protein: CASKNGGQSYGYTF
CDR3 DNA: TGTGCCAGCAAGAACGGAGGACAGTCCTATGGCTACACCTTC

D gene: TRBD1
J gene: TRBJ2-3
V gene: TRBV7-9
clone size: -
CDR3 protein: CASRQGATDTQYF
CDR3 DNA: TGTGCCAGCCGACAGGGGGCTACAGATACGCAGTATTTT

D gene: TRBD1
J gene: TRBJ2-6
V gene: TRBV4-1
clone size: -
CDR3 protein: CASSQPGQPSGANVLTF
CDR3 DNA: TGCGCCAGCAGCCAGCCGGGACAGCCCTCTGGGGCCAACGTCCTGACTTTC

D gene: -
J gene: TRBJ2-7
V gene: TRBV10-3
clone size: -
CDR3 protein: CAISPVGSGEQYF
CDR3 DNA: TGTGCCATCAGCCCGGTGGGCTCGGGAGAGCAGTACTTC

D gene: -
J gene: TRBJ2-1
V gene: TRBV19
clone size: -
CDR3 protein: CASSPPQRRSYNEQFF
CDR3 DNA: TGTGCCAGTAGCCCACCGCAGCGTCGCTCTTACAATGAGCAGTTCTTC

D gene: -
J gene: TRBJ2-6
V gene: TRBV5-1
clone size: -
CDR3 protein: CASSLEDNVLTF
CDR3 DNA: TGCGCCAGCAGCTTGGAGGACAACGTCCTGACTTTC

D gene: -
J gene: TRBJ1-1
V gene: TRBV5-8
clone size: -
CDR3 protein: CANSQWINTEAFF
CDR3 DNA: TGTGCCAATTCACAGTGGATTAACACTGAAGCTTTCTTT

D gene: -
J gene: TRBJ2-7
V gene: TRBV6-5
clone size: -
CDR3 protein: CASSRNQGVHEQYF
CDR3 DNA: TGTGCCAGCAGCCGGAACCAGGGTGTCCACGAGCAGTACTTC

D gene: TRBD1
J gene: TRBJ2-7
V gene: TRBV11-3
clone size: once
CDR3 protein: CASSLGQGETYEQYF
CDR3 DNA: TGTGCCAGCAGCCTGGGACAGGGGGAAACTTACGAGCAGTACTTC

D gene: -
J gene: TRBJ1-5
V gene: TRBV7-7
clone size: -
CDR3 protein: CASSLGSYVARNQPQHF
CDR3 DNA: TGTGCCAGCAGCTTAGGATCTTACGTAGCGCGCAATCAGCCCCAGCATTTT

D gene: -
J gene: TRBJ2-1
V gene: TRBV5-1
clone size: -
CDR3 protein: CASSLGMLSSYNEQFF
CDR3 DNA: TGCGCCAGCAGCTTGGGGATGTTGAGCTCCTACAATGAGCAGTTCTTC

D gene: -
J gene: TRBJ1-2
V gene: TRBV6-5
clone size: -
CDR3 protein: CASSLQGYGGYTF
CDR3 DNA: TGTGCCAGCAGTTTGCAGGGGTACGGTGGCTACACCTTC

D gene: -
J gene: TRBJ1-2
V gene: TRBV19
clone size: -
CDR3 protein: CASSVQEPILYGYTF
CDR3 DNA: TGTGCCAGTAGTGTACAGGAGCCGATCCTCTATGGCTACACCTTC

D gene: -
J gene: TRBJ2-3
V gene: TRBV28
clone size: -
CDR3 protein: CASSGGTYTQYF
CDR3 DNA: TGTGCCAGCAGTGGTGGGACCTATACGCAGTATTTT

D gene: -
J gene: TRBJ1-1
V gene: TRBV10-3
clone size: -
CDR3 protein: CAISDQVPLDTEAFF
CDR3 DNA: TGTGCCATCAGTGATCAGGTCCCTTTGGATACTGAAGCTTTCTTT

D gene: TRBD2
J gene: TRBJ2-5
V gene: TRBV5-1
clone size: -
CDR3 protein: CASSLASGQETQYF
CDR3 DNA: TGCGCCAGCAGCTTAGCTAGCGGCCAAGAGACCCAGTACTTC

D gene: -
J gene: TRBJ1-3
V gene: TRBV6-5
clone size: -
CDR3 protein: CASSYGAGSSGNTIYF
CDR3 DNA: TGTGCCAGCAGTTACGGGGCAGGGAGCTCTGGAAACACCATATATTTT

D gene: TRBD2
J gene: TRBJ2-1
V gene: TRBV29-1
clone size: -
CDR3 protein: CSVEVVAGMYNEQFF
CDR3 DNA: TGCAGCGTTGAAGTCGTAGCGGGGATGTACAATGAGCAGTTCTTC

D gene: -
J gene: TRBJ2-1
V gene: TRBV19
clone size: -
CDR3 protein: CASSMGDFSSYNEQFF
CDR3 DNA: TGTGCCAGTAGTATGGGGGACTTCAGCTCCTACAATGAGCAGTTCTTC

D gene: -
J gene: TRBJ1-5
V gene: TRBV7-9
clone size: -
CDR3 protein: CASSLPGSSNQPQHF
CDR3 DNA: TGTGCCAGCAGCTTACCAGGCAGTAGCAATCAGCCCCAGCATTTT

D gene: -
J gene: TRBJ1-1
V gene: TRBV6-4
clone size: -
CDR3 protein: CASSPGRPNTEAFF
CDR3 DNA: TGTGCCAGCAGTCCGGGACGGCCGAACACTGAAGCTTTCTTT

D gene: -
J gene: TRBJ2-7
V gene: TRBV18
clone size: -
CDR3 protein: CASPTDPGSYEQYF
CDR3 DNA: TGTGCCAGCCCCACAGATCCAGGATCCTACGAGCAGTACTTC

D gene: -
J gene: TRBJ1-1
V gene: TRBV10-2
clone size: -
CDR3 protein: CASRIEDRARAEAFF
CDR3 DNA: TGCGCCAGCAGGATAGAAGACAGAGCCCGGGCTGAAGCTTTCTTT

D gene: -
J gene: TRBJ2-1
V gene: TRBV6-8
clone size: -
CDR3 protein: CAGRDRSYNEQFF
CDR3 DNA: TGTGCCGGCAGAGACAGGAGCTACAATGAGCAGTTCTTC

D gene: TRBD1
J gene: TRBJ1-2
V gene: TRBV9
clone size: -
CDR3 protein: CASSEGQGNGLSYGYTF
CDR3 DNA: TGTGCCAGCAGCGAGGGACAGGGTAACGGGCTAAGCTATGGCTACACCTTC

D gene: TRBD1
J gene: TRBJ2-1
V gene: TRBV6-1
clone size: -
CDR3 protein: CASSPQGQAHNEQFF
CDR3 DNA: TGTGCCAGCAGTCCGCAGGGACAGGCCCACAATGAGCAGTTCTTC

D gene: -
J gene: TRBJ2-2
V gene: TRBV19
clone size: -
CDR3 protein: CASVPGRNTGELFF
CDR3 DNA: TGTGCCAGTGTCCCAGGGAGGAACACCGGGGAGCTGTTTTTT

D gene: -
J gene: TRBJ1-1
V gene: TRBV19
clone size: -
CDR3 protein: CASSGGHPVITHFPAEAFF
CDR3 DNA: TGTGCCAGTAGTGGGGGACACCCGGTGATTACCCACTTCCCCGCTGAAGCTTTCTTT

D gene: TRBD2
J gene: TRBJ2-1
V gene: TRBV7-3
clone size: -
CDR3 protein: CASSPGPITGGEQFF
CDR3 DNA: TGTGCCAGCAGCCCCGGGCCCATAACGGGGGGTGAGCAGTTCTTC